The present entry profiles one T cell receptor beta chain with its context. Antigen specificity is unknown. J lost 8 bases, V lost 0 bases, and 8 bases had no gene match. Germline assignment: CDR1 SGHRS and CDR2 YFSETQ. This CDR3 is built from 15 residues. These data are taken from a study of cytomegalovirus exposure and HLA in healthy donors. The study's findings and limits: An analysis that came later showed most CMV-associated TCR beta chains appearing HLA-restricted. Reportedly, a later analysis found an Asian-associated ancestry cluster had fewer N-insertions than the roughly 700-donor mean. Roughly uniform sequencing depth across donors was assumed, possibly incorrectly. The sole available immune exposure information was CMV serostatus.

The PCR employed 60 Vbeta primers together with 13 Jbeta primers. Sequenced by immunoSEQ multiplex PCR; TCRdb stores in-frame clones only, minus some. The sample has 210,000 or so clones, more than 60% seen once. The clonotype comes from a girl aged 2 to 9 in good health and CMV-seronegative. Sequencing input: PBMCs. The V gene is TRBV5-1, the J gene TRBJ2-1; 7 nucleotides line up with TRBD2. The CDR3 DNA follows: TGCGCCAGCAGCTTGGGGGCGGGAGTGCGCGATGAGCAGTTCTTC. It encodes CASSLGAGVRDEQFF.